This T cell receptor beta chain is from a study of beta chain features in type 1 diabetes. cDNA synthesis used the whole RNA isolate, giving expressed TCRB sequences. Using immunoSEQ multiplex PCR, the repertoire was profiled, and TCRdb retains in-frame clones only, with some absent. The sample has approximately 140,000 clones; about 44% are singletons. Trimming removed 6 bases from V and 4 bases from J; junction bases left unmatched: 24. There are 20 residues in the CDR3. Germline V gives CDR1 ENHRY, CDR2 SYGVKD. Sample: Tregs from blood. This TCR derives from a man aged 18 to 35 in good health. The chain is built from TRBV10-3 and TRBJ2-1; 7 bases are a match to TRBD2. DNA of the CDR3: TGTGCCATCAGCCCCACAATGGGAAAAGCGGGGCTCTCAAGATACAATGAGCAGTTCTTC. Protein product: CAISPTMGKAGLSRYNEQFF.